The present TCR beta chain was sequenced within a study of a mutant IDH1 vaccine in newly diagnosed glioma. About the research overall: Patients began vaccination 4-6 weeks after radiotherapy alone, or with temozolomide cycles. Patients' prior therapy spanned radiotherapy, temozolomide, or both; most underwent both. Study observations and caveats: Pseudoprogression apparently lacked any relation to changes in top peripheral T cell clonotypes.

This CDR3 is 14 amino acids long. Losses at the gene ends were 4 bases for V and 3 bases for J; bases not matched to a gene: 5. Germline values: CDR1 MNHEY, CDR2 SVGAGI. Remarks on this clone: The antigen remains unidentified.

Profiled with immunoSEQ multiplex PCR; TCRdb holds only in-frame clones, not every one. The sample records about 48,000 clones, approximately 79% being singletons. Noted time point: week 35, safety follow-up. Every single dose of the vaccine, 300 ug of mutant IDH1 20-mer peptide, came with topical imiquimod. The V gene is TRBV6-5, the J gene TRBJ1-1; the match to TRBD1 covers 7 bases. Here the sequenced sample was PBMCs, taken from a glioma patient whose treatment included an IDH1 peptide vaccine. The sequence came from a man aged 35 to 55 with glioma. The CDR3 is CASSFRGRDTEAFF. The CDR3 DNA reads TGTGCCAGCAGTTTTAGGGGGCGCGACACTGAAGCTTTCTTT.